Listed below are T cell receptor beta chains from one sample, sequenced in a study of PD-1 blockade in classical Hodgkin lymphoma. TCRdb's copy holds only in-frame clones and misses some; the assay was immunoSEQ multiplex PCR. The sample has 40,000 or so clones, 85% to 90% seen once. Sequencing was performed on peripheral blood mononuclear cells (PBMCs), taken at baseline. The receptors originated from a human donor with classical Hodgkin lymphoma. The CDR3 runs from the conserved cysteine through the conserved F or W. Fields, in order: clone size, V gene, J gene, D gene, CDR3 protein, CDR3 DNA. D genes are given only for firm matches. The size of a clone is reported for some rows only, either as once, few or many, or as a class for expanded clones.

few,TRBV19,TRBJ1-4,.,CASSSYRALFF,TGTGCCAGTAGTTCCTACAGGGCCCTGTTTTTT
.,TRBV7-9,TRBJ1-6,TRBD1,CASSFRTGPSSYNSPLHF,TGTGCCAGCAGCTTTCGGACAGGTCCCAGCTCCTATAATTCACCCCTCCACTTT
once,TRBV7-2,TRBJ1-3,.,CASSLGYSGNTIYF,TGTGCCAGCAGCTTAGGGTACTCTGGAAACACCATATATTTT
.,TRBV4-2,TRBJ2-3,TRBD2,CASSQEITSGGISASTDTQYF,TGTGCCAGCAGCCAGGAGATCACTAGCGGGGGGATTAGTGCTAGCACAGATACGCAGTATTTT
once,TRBV4-2,TRBJ1-2,.,CASSQVARTSNYGYTF,TGTGCCAGCAGCCAAGTCGCGCGGACTTCTAACTATGGCTACACCTTC
.,TRBV7-9,TRBJ1-2,.,CASSPRTESYTF,TGTGCCAGCAGCCCTCGGACAGAGTCCTACACCTTC
once,TRBV9,TRBJ1-3,TRBD1,CASSVDRGSSGNTIYF,TGTGCCAGCAGCGTAGACAGGGGGTCCTCTGGAAACACCATATATTTT
once,TRBV9,TRBJ2-3,.,CASSVGGVRDTQYF,TGTGCCAGCAGCGTAGGAGGGGTGAGAGATACGCAGTATTTT
.,TRBV5-4,TRBJ1-2,TRBD1,CASSWDRVDGGYTF,TGTGCCAGCAGCTGGGACAGGGTCGACGGTGGCTACACCTTC
.,TRBV28,TRBJ1-1,TRBD1,CASSLINNRGGVGAEAFF,TGTGCCAGCAGTTTAATCAACAACAGGGGCGGGGTGGGCGCTGAAGCTTTCTTT
.,TRBV7-2,TRBJ2-7,.,CASSLSGGDYEQYF,TGTGCCAGCAGCTTATCAGGCGGGGACTACGAGCAGTACTTC
.,TRBV5-5,TRBJ1-5,.,CASSRQTDNQPQHF,TGTGCCAGCAGCAGACAGACCGACAATCAGCCCCAGCATTTT